Sequencing of this T cell receptor (beta chain) was carried out in a study of tumor-infiltrating lymphocytes in localized non-small cell lung cancer. Study-wide background: Resected tumor was paired with non-adjacent uninvolved lung from the same patient. Overall study findings and caveats: TCR sequencing covered a subset of patients with enough tissue. Immunotypes IM1 and IM2 had similar TCR-derived T-cell fractions. Compared with uninvolved lung, tumors showed higher T cell infiltration by TCRbeta sequencing.

As concerns this clone: The target antigen is unknown.

CDR3 size: 11 residues. CDR1 SNHLY and CDR2 FYNNEI come from the germline V gene. The germline V and J ends were trimmed by 5 bases and 11 bases, with 10 bases remaining between them. Method: immunoSEQ multiplex PCR; TCRdb's copy keeps in-frame clones and lacks some. The data contain some 5,200 clones, approximately 72% of them seen just once; the ten biggest clones take up 13% to 15%. Sequencing was done on a sample of uninvolved lung tissue not adjacent to the tumor. The receptor was derived from a human donor with non-small cell lung cancer. V gene TRBV2 combines with J gene TRBJ1-5, with TRBD1 as a possible D gene (5 bases). The CDR3 DNA sequence: TGTGCCAGCAGTTCAGGGTCGTCCCAGCATTTT. Translated, it gives CASSSGSSQHF.